The 28 T cell receptor beta chains below come from one sample, sequenced in a study of OX40 agonist ivuxolimab in advanced cancers. This table comes from immunoSEQ multiplex PCR, and its TCRdb copy is limited to in-frame clones, with some not included. The table has about 20,000 clones, 80% to 90% seen once; the top ten hold approximately 3.1%. The sample was CD4+ or CD8+ T cells sorted from blood, taken in a trial of the OX40 agonist ivuxolimab. These receptor sequences come from an adult with an advanced solid tumor such as melanoma, head and neck, liver or kidney cancer.

This clone appeared a single time. This chain links TRBV15 with TRBJ2-3, with 10 bases matching TRBD2. The CDR3 extends over 17 amino acids. From germline, CDR1 is LNHNV and CDR2 YYDKDF (reference sequence). V dropped 5 bases and J dropped 3; count of bases not matched to a gene: 11. The CDR3 coding sequence is TGTGCCACCAGCTCAAGCGGGGGGGCCCGGACAACAGATACGCAGTATTTT. It codes for CATSSSGGARTTDTQYF.

This chain connects TRBV7-9 to TRBJ2-1, with TRBD2 matching 8 bases. Germline V gene data show CDR1 as SEHNR and CDR2 as FQNEAQ (reference sequence). Trimming took 5 bases from V and 4 from J; bases not matched to a gene: 7. The length of the CDR3 is 15 residues. The CDR3 DNA reads as TGTGCCAGCAGCGTATCCGGGACTAGATACAATGAGCAGTTCTTC. Translating gives CASSVSGTRYNEQFF.

This clone turned up a few times. This chain joins TRBV6-1 and TRBJ2-5, with D tentatively TRBD2 (6 bases). There are 13 residues in the CDR3. Per germline, CDR1 MNHNS and CDR2 SASEGT. Trimming pared 5 bases from V and 5 bases from J, leaving 12 bases between. CDR3 loop: CASSSGRIETQYF. The CDR3 DNA reads TGTGCCAGCAGTAGTGGGAGGATCGAGACCCAGTACTTC.

The rearrangement links TRBV9 to TRBJ1-3; a possible D gene is TRBD1 (5 bases). Germline values: CDR1 SGDLS, CDR2 YYNGEE. V was pared by 6 bases and J by 1 base, with 20 bases between. There are 17 residues in the CDR3. The CDR3 DNA is TGTGCCAGCAAGACGACCCCCCAGGGACCGTCTGGAAACACCATATATTTT. Amino acids: CASKTTPQGPSGNTIYF.

This clone was picked up a small number of times. V gene TRBV11-2 combines with J gene TRBJ1-1, with TRBD1 as a possible D gene (6 bases). Germline CDR1 SGHAT, CDR2 FQNNGV. V lost 5 bases to trimming and J lost 4 bases, with 11 bases between them. This CDR3 has 13 amino acids. CDR3 amino acids: CASSEQGGTEAFF. In DNA, the CDR3 is TGTGCCAGCAGCGAACAGGGTGGCACTGAAGCTTTCTTT.

J is TRBJ1-4 and V is TRBV7-2; TRBD1 matches 8 bases. Trimming cost V 1 base and J 0 bases; bases outside gene matches: 4. The CDR3 has 17 amino acids. Germline values: CDR1 SGHTA, CDR2 FQGNSA. The DNA of the CDR3 is TGTGCCAGCAGCTTAGACAGGGGGAGCGCAACTAATGAAAAACTGTTTTTT. The encoded protein is CASSLDRGSATNEKLFF.

The chain recombines TRBV7-2 with TRBJ1-2; 10 positions agree with TRBD1. The length of the CDR3 is 14 residues. Germline lookup yields CDR1 SGHTA and CDR2 FQGNSA. After removal of 1 base from V and 5 bases from J, the junction contained 1 base not matched to a gene. CDR3 region: CASSLGQGAYGYTF. The CDR3 DNA reads TGTGCCAGCAGCTTAGGACAGGGGGCTTATGGCTACACCTTC.

V is TRBV5-1 and J is TRBJ2-1; D is ambiguous. This CDR3 region has 16 residues. Between the trimmed V and J ends, which lost 0 bases and 0 bases, there was a span of 10 bases. Germline V gives CDR1 SGHRS, CDR2 YFSETQ. Written as DNA, the CDR3 is TGCGCCAGCAGCTTGGATGCCTTAAGCTCCTACAATGAGCAGTTCTTC. Its protein product is CASSLDALSSYNEQFF.

The V gene is TRBV14, the J gene TRBJ1-1, with D unresolved. Germline V lookup: CDR1 SGHDN, CDR2 FVKESK. This CDR3 has 16 amino acids. V dropped 0 bases and J dropped 0 bases, with 11 bases sitting between them. CDR3 coding DNA: TGTGCCAGCAGCCAAGATTACGGGCTGATGAACACTGAAGCTTTCTTT. Translation: CASSQDYGLMNTEAFF.

The chain employs TRBV5-6 and TRBJ1-1; D is unclear. This CDR3 contains 12 residues. Trimming cost V 5 bases and J 5 bases, with 10 bases left between them. Germline V lookup: CDR1 SGHDT, CDR2 YYEEEE. The CDR3 spells CASSRRRTEAFF. For the CDR3, the DNA is TGTGCCAGCAGTCGACGTAGGACTGAAGCTTTCTTT. Looking up the rest from reference TRBV5-6 and TRBJ1-1 gives the full variable domain: DAGVTQSPTHLIKTRGQQVTLRCSPKSGHDTVSWYQQALGQGPQFIFQYYEEEERQRGNFPDRFSGHQFPNYSSELNVNALLLGDSALYLCASSRRRTEAFFGQGTRLTVV.

The rearrangement uses TRBV7-8 and TRBJ1-2; D gene uncertain. Per germline, CDR1 SGHVS and CDR2 FQNEAQ. There are 14 residues in the CDR3. Trimming removed 3 bases at V and 8 bases at J, with 16 bases between. This CDR3 is CASSFRSSGPGYTF. CDR3 bases: TGTGCCAGCAGCTTCAGGTCATCGGGCCCCGGCTACACCTTC.

This clone is a singleton in its sample. The rearrangement links TRBV15 to TRBJ2-7; no firm D call. The CDR3 loop spans 14 amino acids. Trimming pared 2 bases from V and 0 bases from J, leaving 8 bases between. The germline V gene has CDR1 LNHNV and CDR2 YYDKDF (reference sequence). The CDR3 protein is CATSRTLTSYEQYF. The CDR3 DNA reads TGTGCCACCAGCAGAACCCTAACCTCCTACGAGCAGTACTTC.

V is TRBV5-1 and J is TRBJ2-1, with 7 bases aligning to TRBD2. This CDR3 comprises 15 residues. Per the germline V gene, CDR1 is SGHRS and CDR2 is YFSETQ. The ends lost 4 bases at V and 7 bases at J; junction bases unmatched: 11. The CDR3 here is CASSNGLVGLNEQFF. The CDR3 DNA reads as TGCGCCAGCAGCAACGGACTAGTAGGCCTGAATGAGCAGTTCTTC.

As regards this clone: The sample carries other DNA sequences with the same CDR3. J is TRBJ1-2 and V is TRBV5-1; D not certain. V was clipped by 0 bases and J by 5 bases, with 8 bases between them. From germline, CDR1 is SGHRS and CDR2 YFSETQ. The CDR3 length is 13 residues. Here the CDR3 reads CASSLAGYYGYTF. The CDR3 DNA sequence: TGCGCCAGCAGCTTGGCCGGTTATTATGGCTACACCTTC. Full variable domain (outside the CDR3, taken from reference TRBV5-1 and TRBJ1-2): KAGVTQTPRYLIKTRGQQVTLSCSPISGHRSVSWYQQTPGQGLQFLFEYFSETQRNKGNFPGRFSGRQFSNSRSEMNVSTLELGDSALYLCASSLAGYYGYTFGSGTRLTVV.

The chain uses TRBV28 and TRBJ2-4; 9 bases are shared with TRBD2. After removal of 2 bases from V and 4 bases from J, the junction contained 12 bases not matched to a gene. This CDR3 has 18 amino acids. Germline CDR1 reads MDHEN; CDR2 reads SYDVKM. The CDR3 region is CASSLLAGPHRAKNIQYF. CDR3 nucleotide sequence: TGTGCCAGCAGTTTACTAGCGGGGCCCCATCGGGCGAAAAACATTCAGTACTTC.

J is TRBJ1-1 and V is TRBV6-5; 9 nucleotides agree with TRBD1. The junction had 10 bases not matched to a gene; V was cut back by 6 bases and J by 5 bases. Per the germline V gene, CDR1 is MNHEY and CDR2 is SVGAGI. This CDR3 is 15 amino acids long. DNA for the CDR3: TGTGCCAGCAGAGAGACAGGGGGGAGGTGGACTGAAGCTTTCTTT. Translating it yields CASRETGGRWTEAFF.

The chain employs TRBV11-3 and TRBJ1-2; perhaps TRBD1 as D (6 bases). Per germline, CDR1 SGHNT and CDR2 YENEEA. V lost 5 bases, J lost 8 bases, and 27 bases lay in between. The CDR3 loop spans 17 amino acids. For the CDR3, the DNA is TGTGCCAGCAGCAGTCCCCTCCCCCCACAGGGACAAGGGGGCTACACCTTC. Its protein is CASSSPLPPQGQGGYTF.

Only one count was recorded for this clone. The chain combines TRBV6-6 with TRBJ1-1, with unresolved D. V lost 2 bases, J lost 7 bases, and 11 bases lay in between. Per germline, CDR1 MNHNY and CDR2 SVGAGI (reference sequence). The CDR3 spans 13 residues. This CDR3 reads CASSYLRGYEAFF. The CDR3 DNA sequence: TGTGCCAGCAGTTACCTCCGGGGTTATGAAGCTTTCTTT.

V usage is TRBV29-1 and J usage is TRBJ1-1; 9 nucleotides align to TRBD1. Germline-derived CDR1 and CDR2 are SQVTM and ANQGSEA. The J segment lost 3 bases and the V segment lost 6 bases, leaving 8 bases of the junction unmatched. This CDR3 has 14 residues. This chain's CDR3 is CSVHRDRDYTEAFF. As DNA, the CDR3 is TGCAGCGTACACCGGGACAGGGATTACACTGAAGCTTTCTTT.

The CDR3 sequence is CAIRRSSTNTEAFF. CDR3 DNA: TGTGCCATTCGACGATCATCGACGAACACTGAAGCTTTCTTT. The chain combines TRBV10-3 with TRBJ1-1; D is unclear. The CDR3 loop spans 14 amino acids. The germline gives CDR1 ENHRY, CDR2 SYGVKD. V was cut by 9 bases and J by 1 base, with 15 bases left in between.

The rearrangement joins TRBV28 to TRBJ2-7, with a possible D match to TRBD2 (6 bases). The CDR3 extends over 19 amino acids. V lost 6 bases to trimming and J lost 3 bases, with 30 bases between them. Germline-derived CDR1 and CDR2 are MDHEN and SYDVKM. In nucleotides, the CDR3 is TGTGCCAGCAGCCGTACCCTCTTAATGTGGTCGGGAGAGGGCTACGAGCAGTACTTC. It is translated as CASSRTLLMWSGEGYEQYF.

The genes are TRBV27 and TRBJ2-3; 13 nucleotides line up with TRBD2. With 4 bases clipped from V and 0 bases from J, the junction kept 7 bases outside the gene matches. Germline V gives CDR1 MNHEY, CDR2 SMNVEV (reference sequence). The CDR3 sequence is 18 residues long. CDR3: CASSSLTSGGGSTDTQYF. In DNA form, the CDR3 reads TGTGCCAGCAGTTCTCTTACTAGCGGGGGGGGGAGCACAGATACGCAGTATTTT.

This chain connects TRBV7-9 to TRBJ1-3; a weak D match, TRBD1 (6 bases). Germline V gene sequence: CDR1 SEHNR, CDR2 FQNEAQ (reference sequence). With 6 bases removed from V and 4 bases from J, the gap between germline ends came to 13 bases. CDR3 length: 14 amino acids. For the CDR3, the DNA is TGTGCCAGCAGTAGACAGGACTACGGAAACACCATATATTTT. This encodes CASSRQDYGNTIYF.

The genes are TRBV7-2 and TRBJ1-2; D unclear. The germline V gene encodes CDR1 SGHTA and CDR2 FQGNSA. Trimming pared 3 bases from V and 2 bases from J, leaving 7 bases between. CDR3 length equals 13 residues. CDR3 DNA: TGTGCCAGCAGCTTGGGCAGGAACTATGGCTACACCTTC. Its translation: CASSLGRNYGYTF. Together with reference TRBV7-2 and TRBJ1-2, the CDR3 gives the full variable domain: GAGVSQSPSNKVTEKGKDVELRCDPISGHTALYWYRQSLGQGLEFLIYFQGNSAPDKSGLPSDRFSAERTGGSVSTLTIQRTQQEDSAVYLCASSLGRNYGYTFGSGTRLTVV.

This clone was seen more than once but under ten times. This chain uses TRBV5-1 with TRBJ1-1; TRBD1 aligns across 10 bases. Looked up from germline, CDR1 is SGHRS and CDR2 is YFSETQ. The trim removed 4 bases at V and 12 bases at J, leaving 6 bases unmatched. The CDR3 spans 12 residues. The CDR3 DNA is TGCGCCAGCAGCCGGGACAGGGGAGAAACTTTCTTT. Protein: CASSRDRGETFF. The variable domain in full, with the rest retrieved from reference TRBV5-1 and TRBJ1-1, is KAGVTQTPRYLIKTRGQQVTLSCSPISGHRSVSWYQQTPGQGLQFLFEYFSETQRNKGNFPGRFSGRQFSNSRSEMNVSTLELGDSALYLCASSRDRGETFFGQGTRLTVV.

The chain carries TRBV11-2 and TRBJ2-5; D is tentatively TRBD1 or TRBD2 (6 bases each). The J call may be in error: the DNA end matches TRBJ2-7 better. This CDR3 contains 18 residues. CDR1 is SGHAT, CDR2 FQNNGV, per germline. The DNA for the CDR3 is TGTGCCAGCAGCTTAGGCCTCCCCCGCCGGGGGCCCAGCTACGAGCAGTACTTC. This codes for CASSLGLPRRGPSYEQYF.

This rearrangement joins TRBV5-6 to TRBJ1-1; D possibly corresponds to TRBD1 (5 bases). CDR1 SGHDT and CDR2 YYEEEE come from the germline V gene. There are 16 residues in the CDR3. Between the trimmed V and J ends, which lost 0 bases and 0 bases, there was a span of 12 bases. As DNA, the CDR3 is TGTGCCAGCAGCTTGGATCAGGGAAGGGTGAACACTGAAGCTTTCTTT. Translation gives CASSLDQGRVNTEAFF.

The chain couples TRBV7-2 to TRBJ1-1, with 8 bases fitting TRBD1. With V trimmed by 3 bases and J by 3 bases, 3 bases remained unmatched. CDR3 length: 14 residues. The germline V gene encodes CDR1 SGHTA and CDR2 FQGNSA. CDR3 DNA sequence: TGTGCCAGCAGCTTGAACAGGGGGGACACTGAAGCTTTCTTT. Protein: CASSLNRGDTEAFF.